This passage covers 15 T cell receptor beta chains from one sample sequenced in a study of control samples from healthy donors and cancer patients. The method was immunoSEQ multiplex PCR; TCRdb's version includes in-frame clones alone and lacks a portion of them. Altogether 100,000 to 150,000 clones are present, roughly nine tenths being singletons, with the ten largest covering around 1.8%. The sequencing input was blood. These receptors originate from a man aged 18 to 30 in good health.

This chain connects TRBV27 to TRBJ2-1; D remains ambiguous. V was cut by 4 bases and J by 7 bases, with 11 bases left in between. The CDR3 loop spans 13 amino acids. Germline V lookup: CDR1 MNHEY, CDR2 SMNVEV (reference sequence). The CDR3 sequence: CASSSIQFNEQFF. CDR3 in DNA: TGTGCCAGCAGTTCTATACAATTTAATGAGCAGTTCTTC.

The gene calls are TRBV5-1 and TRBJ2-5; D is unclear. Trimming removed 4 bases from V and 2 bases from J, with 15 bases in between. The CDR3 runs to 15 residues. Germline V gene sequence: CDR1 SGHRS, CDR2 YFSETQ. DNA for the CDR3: TGCGCCAGCAGCGACCCCGGGCTAGTACAAGAGACCCAGTACTTC. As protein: CASSDPGLVQETQYF.

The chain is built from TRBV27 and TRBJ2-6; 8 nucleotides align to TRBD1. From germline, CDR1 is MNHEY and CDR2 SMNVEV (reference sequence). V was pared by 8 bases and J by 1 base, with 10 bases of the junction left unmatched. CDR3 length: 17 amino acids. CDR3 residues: CASLRTGGRSGANVLTF. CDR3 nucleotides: TGTGCCAGCCTCCGAACAGGGGGTCGGTCTGGGGCCAACGTCCTGACTTTC.

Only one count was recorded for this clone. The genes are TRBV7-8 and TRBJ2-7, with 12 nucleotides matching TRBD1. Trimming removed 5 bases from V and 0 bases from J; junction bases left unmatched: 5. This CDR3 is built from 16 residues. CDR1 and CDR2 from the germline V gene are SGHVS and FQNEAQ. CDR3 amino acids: CASSPQGQGASYEQYF. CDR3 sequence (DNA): TGTGCCAGCAGCCCACAGGGACAGGGGGCCTCCTACGAGCAGTACTTC.

In DNA form, the CDR3 reads TGTGCCAGCAGCTTATCCGCACCAAGGAATGGCTACACCTTC. Amino acid sequence: CASSLSAPRNGYTF. The chain couples TRBV7-2 to TRBJ1-2; D is ambiguous. This CDR3 is built from 14 residues. The germline V and J ends were trimmed by 2 bases and 6 bases, with 13 bases remaining between them. Germline lookup yields CDR1 SGHTA and CDR2 FQGNSA.

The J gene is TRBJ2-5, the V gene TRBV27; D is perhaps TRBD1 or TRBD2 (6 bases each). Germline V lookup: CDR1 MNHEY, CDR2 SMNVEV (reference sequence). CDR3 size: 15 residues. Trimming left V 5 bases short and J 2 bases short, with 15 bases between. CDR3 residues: CASSTPRDIQETQYF. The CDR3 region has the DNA TGTGCCAGCAGTACCCCGCGGGACATTCAAGAGACCCAGTACTTC.

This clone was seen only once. The CDR3 loop is CASSYSTAGELFF. CDR3 sequence (DNA): TGTGCCAGCAGTTACTCTACTGCCGGGGAGCTGTTTTTT. This chain joins TRBV6-6 and TRBJ2-2; D is undetermined. Germline V gives CDR1 MNHNY, CDR2 SVGAGI (reference sequence). This CDR3 contains 13 residues. V lost 0 bases, J lost 6 bases, and 5 bases lay in between.

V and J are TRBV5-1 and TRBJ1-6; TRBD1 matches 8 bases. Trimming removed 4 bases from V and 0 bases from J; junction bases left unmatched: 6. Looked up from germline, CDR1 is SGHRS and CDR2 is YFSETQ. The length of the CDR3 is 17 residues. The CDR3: CASSTRQGSSYNSPLHF. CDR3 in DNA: TGCGCCAGCAGCACCCGACAGGGGAGCTCCTATAATTCACCCCTCCACTTT.

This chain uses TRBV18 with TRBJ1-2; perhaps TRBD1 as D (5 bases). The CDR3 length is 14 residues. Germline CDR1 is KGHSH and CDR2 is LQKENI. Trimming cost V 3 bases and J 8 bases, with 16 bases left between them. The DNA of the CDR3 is TGTGCCAGCTCACCTGTGACAGACTTATGGGGCTACACCTTC. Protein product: CASSPVTDLWGYTF.

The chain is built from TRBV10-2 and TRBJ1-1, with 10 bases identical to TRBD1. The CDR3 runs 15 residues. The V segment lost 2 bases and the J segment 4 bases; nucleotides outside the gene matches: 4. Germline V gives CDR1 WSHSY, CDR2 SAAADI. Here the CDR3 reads CASSEPDRGGTEAFF. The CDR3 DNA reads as TGCGCCAGCAGTGAGCCGGACAGGGGGGGCACTGAAGCTTTCTTT.

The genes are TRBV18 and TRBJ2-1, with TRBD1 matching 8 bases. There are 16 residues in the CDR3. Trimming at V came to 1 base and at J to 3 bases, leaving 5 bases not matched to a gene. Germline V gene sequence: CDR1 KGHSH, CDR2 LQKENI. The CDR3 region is CASSPLQGALYNEQFF. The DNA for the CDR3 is TGTGCCAGCTCACCACTCCAGGGGGCCCTCTACAATGAGCAGTTCTTC.

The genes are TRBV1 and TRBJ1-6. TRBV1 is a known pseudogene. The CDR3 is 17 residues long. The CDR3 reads CTSSQAEVYSYNSPLHF. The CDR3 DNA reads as TGCACCAGCAGCCAAGCCGAGGTGTACTCCTATAATTCACCCCTCCACTTT.

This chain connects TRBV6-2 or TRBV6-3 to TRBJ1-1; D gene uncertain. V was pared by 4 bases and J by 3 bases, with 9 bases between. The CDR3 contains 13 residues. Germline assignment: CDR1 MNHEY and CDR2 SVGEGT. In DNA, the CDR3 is TGTGCCAGCAGTTTTGCGGGGTACACTGAAGCTTTCTTT. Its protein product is CASSFAGYTEAFF.

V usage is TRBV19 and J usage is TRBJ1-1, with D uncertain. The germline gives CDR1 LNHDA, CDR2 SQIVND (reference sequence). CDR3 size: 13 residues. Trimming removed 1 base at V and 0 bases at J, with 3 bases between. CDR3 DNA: TGTGCCAGTAGTATAGCGCTGAACACTGAAGCTTTCTTT. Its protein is CASSIALNTEAFF. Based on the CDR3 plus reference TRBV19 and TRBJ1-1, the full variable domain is DGGITQSPKYLFRKEGQNVTLSCEQNLNHDAMYWYRQDPGQGLRLIYYSQIVNDFQKGDIAEGYSVSREKKESFPLTVTSAQKNPTAFYLCASSIALNTEAFFGQGTRLTVV.

The CDR3 sequence: CASSLRGHRGLEETQYF. The CDR3 nucleotides are TGCGCCAGCAGTCTCAGGGGTCACAGGGGCTTGGAGGAGACCCAGTACTTC. V and J are TRBV5-1 and TRBJ2-5; 7 bases match TRBD1. This CDR3 region has 17 residues. The germline V gene has CDR1 SGHRS and CDR2 YFSETQ. V dropped 5 bases and J dropped 5; count of bases not matched to a gene: 18.